The entry that follows covers one T cell receptor beta chain sequence. The target antigen is unknown. V lost 0 bases and J lost 5, with 14 bases in between. The germline V gene encodes CDR1 SGHDN and CDR2 FVKESK. There are 16 residues in the CDR3. Terminally differentiated effector memory CD45RA+ cells were left out of the naive CD8 fraction, which was CD45RO-negative and positively selected for CCR7. Every donor was a Caucasian adult from Nashville, Tennessee. These data are taken from a study of shared clonotypes between healthy human individuals. Overall study: Donors consisted of a couple of women and a few men between 18 and 49.

Notes on the study in general: Larger estimated richness was generally seen in naive subsets than in memory subsets.

Data came from immunoSEQ multiplex PCR; TCRdb stores just in-frame clones and leaves some out. The sample yields nearly 600,000 clones, roughly 95% seen once. The chain has TRBV14 and TRBJ2-1; D not resolved. The sequencing input was naive CD8+ T cells sorted from blood. The sequence came from a woman in her 30s in good health. The CDR3 loop is CASSQDVFTPDNEQFF. The CDR3, as DNA: TGTGCCAGCAGCCAAGATGTATTCACCCCTGACAATGAGCAGTTCTTC.